The present TCR beta chain was sequenced within a study of T-cell memory formation after mild COVID-19. Study-level background: The TCR clusters were mostly specific to one donor.

Broader study findings: Among CD4+ contracting clones, most were CM and EM, and CD8+ ones EMRA.

This clonotype was found once. Its antigen is currently unknown. The ends were cut back, 5 bases at V and 4 bases at J, with 12 bases in the middle. This CDR3 contains 13 residues. CDR1 and CDR2 (germline): DFQATT, SNEGSKA (reference sequence). 5'RACE primed at constant segments yielded TCR alpha and TCR beta cDNA libraries bearing sample barcodes and UMIs. TCRdb re-derived calls from the 5' RACE reads in MiXCR, one entry per CDR3 protein. The sample holds 400,000 to 450,000 distinct CDR3 sequences; roughly 18% are singletons and the top ten take about 22%. This receptor was identified in a young man who had mild COVID-19 (a few samples of this study predate the infection). Cell type and time point are not known. The rearrangement uses TRBV20-1 and TRBJ1-5, with a tentative D call TRBD1 (5 bases). The sequencing input was PBMCs or a T cell subset sorted from them (not recorded which). CDR3 loop: CSAQGTSNQPQHF. CDR3 in DNA: TGCAGTGCTCAGGGTACCAGTAATCAGCCCCAGCATTTT.